The subject of this entry is one T cell receptor beta chain. Its antigen is not known. The sample belongs to a study of cytomegalovirus exposure and HLA in healthy donors. PCR primers comprised 60 Vbeta and 13 Jbeta primers. Libraries were prepared by immunoSEQ multiplex PCR; TCRdb keeps only in-frame clonotypes and omits some of them. Among 180,000 or so clones listed, 60% to 80% were seen once. In germline, CDR1 is WSHSY, CDR2 SAAADI. The germline V and J ends were trimmed by 6 bases and 4 bases, with 15 bases remaining between them. There are 15 residues in the CDR3. General study points: Overall, about 160 TCR beta chains were annotated as cytomegalovirus-associated. Among the CMV-associated chains, three were confirmed in vitro as specific for CMV antigens. Analyses of presence and absence presupposed an approximately uniform sequencing depth across donors. From TCR beta sequences, most subjects' HLA-A and HLA-B alleles were reportedly predicted accurately.

This sequence originates from a female donor in good health and CMV-seronegative. This chain joins TRBV10-2 and TRBJ1-4, with D possibly TRBD1 on 6 matching bases. The material sequenced was PBMCs. CDR3 sequence: CASRDLLGGNEKLFF. Here the CDR3 DNA reads TGCGCCAGCAGGGATTTATTAGGGGGTAATGAAAAACTGTTTTTT.